This passage covers 29 T cell receptor beta chains from one sample sequenced in a study of response to subunit inactivated influenza vaccine (dated by TCRdb to between 2017 and 2018). Library preparation was by RT-PCR. For sequencing, an Illumina HiSeq 2500 was employed. Starting from the raw public reads, TCRdb applied fastp trimming at Q25, assembled clones with MiXCR and retained in-frame beta chains. Identical CDR3 protein sequences are pooled into one entry, listed with their most common genes and DNA. The sample records over 150,000 distinct CDR3 sequences, roughly a tenth of which are singletons. The ten largest clones add up to roughly a third of the sample. This specimen was CD8+ T cells sorted from PBMCs, taken less than 25 months after vaccination. The receptor source for this set is a man aged 50-75 years who received an inactivated influenza vaccine. Donor details come from another sample of the same person, matched by shared clones.

In this sample, this clonotype turned up a few times. The chain carries TRBV10-3 and TRBJ2-5, with TRBD2 matching over 8 bases. The CDR3 runs to 14 residues. The germline V gene has CDR1 ENHRY and CDR2 SYGVKD. V trimming: 5 bases; J trimming: 1 base; junction bases outside the gene matches: 3. The CDR3 protein is CAISTGGAQETQYF. The CDR3 DNA sequence: TGTGCCATCAGTACCGGGGGGGCCCAAGAGACCCAGTACTTC.

This clonotype appeared a few times. The chain recombines TRBV24-1 with TRBJ2-3; D might be TRBD1 (5 bases). With 11 bases removed from V and 4 bases from J, the gap between germline ends came to 18 bases. The germline CDR1 and CDR2 sequences are KGHDR and SFDVKD. The CDR3 is 14 residues long. CDR3 in DNA: TGTGCCATCGCGTCAAGGGGTTCGTCAGATACGCAGTATTTT. Residues: CAIASRGSSDTQYF.

This clonotype was seen a few times. The genes are TRBV7-9 and TRBJ1-2, with D uncertain. V shed 0 bases and J shed 4 bases, with 9 bases lying between them. Per germline, CDR1 SEHNR and CDR2 FQNEAQ (reference sequence). This CDR3 contains 14 residues. The chain's CDR3 is CASSLAGATYGYTF. The CDR3 nucleotides read TGTGCCAGCAGCTTAGCAGGAGCCACCTATGGCTACACCTTC.

This clonotype occurred many times. V is TRBV28 and J is TRBJ2-1; D is perhaps TRBD2 (6 bases). The CDR3 is made up of 13 amino acids. Germline values: CDR1 MDHEN, CDR2 SYDVKM. V was cut by 6 bases and J by 10 bases, with 16 bases left in between. CDR3: CASSRLVNVEQFF. The CDR3 DNA reads as TGTGCCAGCAGCCGACTAGTTAATGTGGAGCAGTTCTTC.

The genes are TRBV7-9 and TRBJ2-7; TRBD1 matches 10 bases. CDR3 length: 14 residues. V dropped 6 bases and J dropped 5; count of bases not matched to a gene: 7. Germline lookup yields CDR1 SEHNR and CDR2 FQNEAQ (reference sequence). CDR3 region: CASRSGTGAHEQYF. The CDR3 DNA reads TGTGCCAGCAGATCCGGGACAGGGGCCCACGAGCAGTACTTC.

This rearrangement joins TRBV28 to TRBJ1-5, with 7 bases lining up with TRBD1. CDR1 and CDR2 (germline): MDHEN, SYDVKM. Germline trimming cut 2 bases from V and 2 bases from J; bases unmatched to any gene: 6. CDR3 length: 16 residues. The CDR3 reads CASSLGTGDGNQPQHF. The CDR3 region has the DNA TGTGCCAGCAGTTTAGGAACAGGGGACGGCAATCAGCCCCAGCATTTT.

This clonotype appeared many times. The V call is TRBV6-5, the J call TRBJ2-7, with D unclear. V was shortened by 0 bases and J by 0 bases, with 9 bases between the two germline ends. The CDR3 is made up of 15 amino acids. CDR1 MNHEY and CDR2 SVGAGI come from the germline V gene. The DNA of the CDR3 is TGTGCCAGCAGTTACTCGGCGGAGAGCTCCTACGAGCAGTACTTC. This sequence encodes CASSYSAESSYEQYF.

The CDR3 protein is CASSARGTGELFF. The CDR3 coding sequence is TGTGCCAGCAGCGCCCGAGGCACCGGGGAGCTGTTTTTT. This chain uses TRBV9 with TRBJ2-2; D is undetermined. This CDR3 contains 13 residues. Per the germline V gene, CDR1 is SGDLS and CDR2 is YYNGEE. V gave up 3 bases and J gave up 4 bases, with 7 bases separating them.

The genes are TRBV24-1 and TRBJ2-1, with D possibly TRBD1 on 5 matching bases. Germline loops: CDR1 KGHDR, CDR2 SFDVKD. CDR3 length: 14 residues. Trimming stripped 3 bases from V and 2 bases from J, with 7 bases between. The chain's CDR3 is CATSDIRAYNEQFF. The CDR3, as DNA: TGTGCCACCAGTGATATCAGGGCCTACAATGAGCAGTTCTTC.

This rearrangement joins TRBV4-3 to TRBJ2-3, with D hard to call. Trimming pared 1 base from V and 2 bases from J, leaving 10 bases between. The germline V gene has CDR1 LGHNA and CDR2 YSLEER. The CDR3 totals 15 residues. CDR3 region: CASSQGAGTTDTQYF. The CDR3 DNA follows: TGCGCCAGCAGCCAAGGAGCCGGAACCACAGATACGCAGTATTTT.

V is TRBV4-1 and J is TRBJ2-7; D uncertain. Trimming left V 1 base short and J 2 bases short, with 12 bases between. Germline CDR1 and CDR2: MGHRA and YSYEKL. The CDR3 runs 15 residues. CDR3 in amino acids: CASSQVAGTPYEQYF. CDR3 sequence (DNA): TGCGCCAGCAGCCAAGTGGCAGGCACTCCCTACGAGCAGTACTTC.

This clonotype was detected ten times or more. The CDR3 DNA reads TGCAGCGTTGAACCCAGGGAAACCGGGGAGCTGTTTTTT. Translation: CSVEPRETGELFF. The chain carries TRBV29-1 and TRBJ2-2, with TRBD1 as a possible D gene (5 bases). The CDR3 totals 13 residues. V lost 2 bases, J lost 5 bases, and 9 bases lay in between. The germline CDR1 and CDR2 sequences are SQVTM and ANQGSEA.

This chain uses TRBV7-9 with TRBJ1-3; D gene unclear. CDR3 size: 15 residues. Per the germline V gene, CDR1 is SEHNR and CDR2 is FQNEAQ (reference sequence). V lost 4 bases and J lost 4, with 14 bases in between. The CDR3, as DNA: TGTGCCAGCAGCTCCGTTTGGTCTCTCGGAAACACCATATATTTT. Encoded protein: CASSSVWSLGNTIYF. Full variable domain (missing parts from reference TRBV7-9 and TRBJ1-3): DTGVSQNPRHKITKRGQNVTFRCDPISEHNRLYWYRQTLGQGPEFLTYFQNEAQLEKSRLLSDRFSAERPKGSFSTLEIQRTEQGDSAMYLCASSSVWSLGNTIYFGEGSWLTVV.

The chain recombines TRBV7-8 with TRBJ2-7, with unresolved D. V lost 5 bases and J lost 1, with 9 bases in between. The CDR3 is 13 residues long. The germline V gene encodes CDR1 SGHVS and CDR2 FQNEAQ. CDR3 coding DNA: TGTGCCAGCAGCCTCGATTATTCCTACGAGCAGTACTTC. The encoded protein is CASSLDYSYEQYF. The full variable domain, with the rest looked up from reference TRBV7-8 and TRBJ2-7, is GAGVSQSPRYKVAKRGQDVALRCDPISGHVSLFWYQQALGQGPEFLTYFQNEAQLDKSGLPSDRFFAERPEGSVSTLKIQRTQQEDSAVYLCASSLDYSYEQYFGPGTRLTVT.

This clonotype has a handful of counts. The J gene is TRBJ2-3, the V gene TRBV2, with D unresolved. Germline V gives CDR1 SNHLY, CDR2 FYNNEI. V lost 5 bases and J lost 0, with 9 bases in between. The CDR3 has 14 residues. The CDR3 region is CASSTASSTDTQYF. In DNA form, the CDR3 reads TGTGCCAGCAGTACAGCCTCTAGCACAGATACGCAGTATTTT. Full variable domain (outside the CDR3, taken from reference TRBV2 and TRBJ2-3): EPEVTQTPSHQVTQMGQEVILRCVPISNHLYFYWYRQILGQKVEFLVSFYNNEISEKSEIFDDQFSVERPDGSNFTLKIRSTKLEDSAMYFCASSTASSTDTQYFGPGTRLTVL.

This clonotype was observed a handful of times. This sequence joins TRBV7-9 and TRBJ1-1, with TRBD1 matching 8 bases. The germline CDR1 and CDR2 sequences are SEHNR and FQNEAQ (reference sequence). The CDR3 consists of 14 residues. The trim removed 3 bases at V and 4 bases at J, leaving 4 bases unmatched. In DNA, the CDR3 is TGTGCCAGCAGCTTCGGACAGGGAGGCACTGAAGCTTTCTTT. Translating gives CASSFGQGGTEAFF. The whole variable domain, filled in from reference TRBV7-9 and TRBJ1-1, reads DTGVSQNPRHKITKRGQNVTFRCDPISEHNRLYWYRQTLGQGPEFLTYFQNEAQLEKSRLLSDRFSAERPKGSFSTLEIQRTEQGDSAMYLCASSFGQGGTEAFFGQGTRLTVV.

The V and J genes are TRBV10-3 and TRBJ2-3; 12 bases are a match to TRBD2. Per germline, CDR1 ENHRY and CDR2 SYGVKD. This CDR3 contains 18 residues. The trim removed 6 bases at V and 1 base at J, leaving 11 bases unmatched. CDR3 sequence: CAIRRLAGAIVGTDTQYF. CDR3 DNA sequence: TGTGCCATCAGAAGACTAGCGGGGGCGATTGTCGGCACAGATACGCAGTATTTT.

The chain joins TRBV10-2 to TRBJ2-7, with D possibly called TRBD1 or TRBD2 (5 bases each). Germline lookup yields CDR1 WSHSY and CDR2 SAAADI. Trimming removed 6 bases from V and 1 base from J, with 13 bases in between. CDR3 length equals 14 residues. The CDR3 region is CASRGGTWSYEQYF. The CDR3 DNA sequence: TGCGCCAGCAGGGGTGGGACCTGGTCCTACGAGCAGTACTTC.

This chain uses TRBV6-1 with TRBJ1-1; D possibly corresponds to TRBD1 (6 bases). Looked up from germline, CDR1 is MNHNS and CDR2 is SASEGT. The CDR3 sequence is 14 residues long. Trimming pared 6 bases from V and 4 bases from J, leaving 15 bases between. The CDR3: CASSHTGFSTEAFF. The CDR3 region has the DNA TGTGCCAGCAGCCACACAGGGTTCAGCACTGAAGCTTTCTTT.

The chain employs TRBV5-1 and TRBJ2-5; 13 positions match TRBD2. CDR1 and CDR2 from the germline V gene are SGHRS and YFSETQ. J lost 2 bases, V lost 4 bases, and 8 bases had no gene match. The CDR3 length is 17 residues. The CDR3 DNA reads as TGCGCCAGCAGCCCCGGACTAGCGGGAGTAAAGCAAGAGACCCAGTACTTC. This gives the protein CASSPGLAGVKQETQYF.

Turning to this clonotype: Since a much larger clone is just one base distant, this may be a read error. The rearrangement uses TRBV28 and TRBJ2-3, with a weak D call TRBD2 (6 bases). This CDR3 comprises 18 residues. Germline lookup yields CDR1 MDHEN and CDR2 SYDVKM. The CDR3 loop is CAGSLYSGESTSTDTQYF. CDR3 DNA sequence: TGTGCCGGCAGTTTATACTCGGGAGAGAGCACTAGCACAGATACGCAGTATTTT.

This rearrangement joins TRBV4-3 to TRBJ2-7; the D gene could be TRBD1 or TRBD2 (5 bases each). V dropped 0 bases and J dropped 7 bases, with 16 bases sitting between them. Germline V gives CDR1 LGHNA, CDR2 YSLEER. This CDR3 region has 15 residues. As DNA, the CDR3 is TGCGCCAGCAGCCAAGAATGGGGGTCGGGGCAAGAGCAGTACTTC. This codes for CASSQEWGSGQEQYF.

This clonotype was detected only a few times. The chain recombines TRBV20-1 with TRBJ2-1; no clear D. The CDR3 runs to 15 residues. Germline V gene sequence: CDR1 DFQATT, CDR2 SNEGSKA (reference sequence). Trimming shortened V by 4 bases and J by 6 bases, and 19 bases separated the two germline ends. The CDR3 reads CSAKTHTIIINEQFF. The CDR3 DNA sequence: TGCAGTGCTAAAACGCATACTATAATCATCAATGAGCAGTTCTTC.

This clonotype has just a few counts. The rearrangement links TRBV4-2 to TRBJ1-1, with D perhaps TRBD1 (6 bases). The CDR3 is 16 residues long. Trimming stripped 3 bases from V and 0 bases from J, with 14 bases between. The germline gives CDR1 LGHNA, CDR2 YNFKEQ. CDR3: CASSQSPGALNTEAFF. The DNA for the CDR3 is TGTGCCAGCAGCCAGTCTCCAGGGGCCTTGAACACTGAAGCTTTCTTT.

This clonotype was seen repeatedly, ten times or more. The rearrangement links TRBV4-1 to TRBJ1-6; D uncertain. V lost 4 bases and J 7 bases, leaving 8 bases between the germline ends. The germline V gene encodes CDR1 MGHRA and CDR2 YSYEKL. The CDR3 covers 13 residues. The CDR3 DNA reads as TGCGCCAGCAGCCTCGGACTCAATTCACCCCTCCACTTT. This gives the protein CASSLGLNSPLHF.

This clonotype was seen a few times. V and J are TRBV5-1 and TRBJ2-5, with D perhaps assigned TRBD1 or TRBD2 (5 bases each). CDR1 and CDR2 from the germline V gene are SGHRS and YFSETQ. V lost 4 bases, J lost 10 bases, and 17 bases lay in between. The CDR3 consists of 13 residues. CDR3 residues: CASSGDGPEVQYF. CDR3 in DNA: TGCGCCAGCAGCGGGGACGGGCCAGAGGTCCAGTACTTC.

The rearrangement links TRBV5-6 to TRBJ2-1; possible D gene TRBD1, 5 bases. Germline CDR1 is SGHDT and CDR2 is YYEEEE. The CDR3 is 14 residues long. The V gene lost 0 bases and the J gene lost 8 bases, with 12 bases spanning the gap. The CDR3 here is CASSLVQGRDEQFF. CDR3 coding DNA: TGTGCCAGCAGCTTGGTCCAGGGTCGGGATGAGCAGTTCTTC.

V and J are TRBV7-8 and TRBJ2-1; 9 bases match TRBD2. Germline values: CDR1 SGHVS, CDR2 FQNEAQ. Unmatched junction bases numbered 7, after V lost 1 base and J lost 0 bases. The CDR3 contains 18 residues. The CDR3 DNA reads as TGTGCCAGCAGCTTAGGATGGACTAGCGCCAGCTCCTACAATGAGCAGTTCTTC. Translated, it gives CASSLGWTSASSYNEQFF.

J is TRBJ2-7 and V is TRBV7-9, with TRBD1 matching over 8 bases. V was clipped by 4 bases and J by 4 bases; unmatched bases: 12. The CDR3 has 16 amino acids. Germline lookup yields CDR1 SEHNR and CDR2 FQNEAQ (reference sequence). The CDR3 nucleotides read TGTGCCAGCAGCTCCCGGACAGGGACCATTCAATACGAGCAGTACTTC. Protein sequence: CASSSRTGTIQYEQYF. The full variable domain, completed using reference TRBV7-9 and TRBJ2-7, is DTGVSQNPRHKITKRGQNVTFRCDPISEHNRLYWYRQTLGQGPEFLTYFQNEAQLEKSRLLSDRFSAERPKGSFSTLEIQRTEQGDSAMYLCASSSRTGTIQYEQYFGPGTRLTVT.